Listed here are 20 T cell receptor beta chains from one sample, sequenced in a study of OX40 agonist ivuxolimab in advanced cancers. The assay was immunoSEQ multiplex PCR, and TCRdb's table has in-frame clones only and misses some. The table includes around 15,000 clones, 70% to 90% detected once. The sample was CD4+ or CD8+ T cells sorted from blood, taken in a trial of the OX40 agonist ivuxolimab. The receptors shown here come from an adult with an advanced solid tumor such as melanoma, head and neck, liver or kidney cancer.

The chain joins TRBV19 to TRBJ1-5; the D is unclear. Germline lookup yields CDR1 LNHDA and CDR2 SQIVND (reference sequence). The V gene lost 3 bases and the J gene lost 6 bases, with 9 bases spanning the gap. The CDR3 has 13 residues. The CDR3: CASSMQASQPQHF. The CDR3 DNA sequence: TGTGCCAGTAGTATGCAGGCGAGTCAGCCCCAGCATTTT. The whole variable domain, remainder taken from reference TRBV19 and TRBJ1-5, is DGGITQSPKYLFRKEGQNVTLSCEQNLNHDAMYWYRQDPGQGLRLIYYSQIVNDFQKGDIAEGYSVSREKKESFPLTVTSAQKNPTAFYLCASSMQASQPQHFGDGTRLSIL.

This clone is a singleton in its sample. The chain employs TRBV6-1 and TRBJ2-3; the D gene is possibly TRBD2 (5 bases). The CDR3 sequence is 14 residues long. Germline CDR1 reads MNHNS; CDR2 reads SASEGT. V was cut by 0 bases and J by 5 bases, with 9 bases left in between. The CDR3 nucleotides read TGTGCCAGCAGTGAAGCGGGAGCTGTAGATACGCAGTATTTT. Translated: CASSEAGAVDTQYF.

V gene TRBV7-3 combines with J gene TRBJ2-2; TRBD2 aligns across 8 bases. The CDR3 length is 16 residues. Germline values: CDR1 SGHTA, CDR2 FQGTGA. V shed 2 bases, J shed 4 bases, and the junction held 6 bases outside the gene matches. CDR3 coding DNA: TGTGCCAGCAGCTTAGCGTTCAGCGGGAGCACCGGGGAGCTGTTTTTT. Translation gives CASSLAFSGSTGELFF.

V gene TRBV7-2 combines with J gene TRBJ2-1; D gene unclear. Germline CDR1 reads SGHTA; CDR2 reads FQGNSA. Trimming removed 5 bases at V and 5 bases at J, with 4 bases between. CDR3 length: 11 amino acids. This CDR3 reads CASSGNNEQFF. DNA of the CDR3: TGTGCCAGCAGCGGCAACAATGAGCAGTTCTTC.

This rearrangement joins TRBV28 to TRBJ2-1; 8 positions agree with TRBD2. The J segment lost 7 bases and the V segment lost 4 bases, leaving 12 bases of the junction unmatched. The V gene's germline CDR1 is MDHEN and CDR2 SYDVKM. The CDR3 has 16 amino acids. The DNA of the CDR3 is TGTGCCAGCAGTTCAACAATTGGACTAGCAGATAATGAGCAGTTCTTC. This encodes CASSSTIGLADNEQFF.

A single count supports this clone. This chain connects TRBV6-5 to TRBJ1-5; 8 bases agree with TRBD1. Per the germline V gene, CDR1 is MNHEY and CDR2 is SVGAGI. This CDR3 has 15 amino acids. With V trimmed by 6 bases and J by 0 bases, 4 bases remained unmatched. This CDR3 is CASSTTGDSNQPQHF. DNA for the CDR3: TGTGCCAGCAGCACGACAGGGGATAGCAATCAGCCCCAGCATTTT.

The rearrangement uses TRBV11-2 and TRBJ1-2, with 10 positions matching TRBD1. V dropped 6 bases and J dropped 2; count of bases not matched to a gene: 9. The CDR3 totals 16 residues. Germline-derived CDR1 and CDR2 are SGHAT and FQNNGV. CDR3 in DNA: TGTGCCAGCAGAAGGGACGGGACAGGGGCCAACTATGGCTACACCTTC. As protein: CASRRDGTGANYGYTF.

This clone was seen a single time. The V call is TRBV15, the J call TRBJ2-7; 8 positions match TRBD2. The CDR3 totals 14 residues. Germline V gene sequence: CDR1 LNHNV, CDR2 YYDKDF (reference sequence). The ends lost 0 bases at V and 7 bases at J; junction bases unmatched: 5. In DNA, the CDR3 is TGTGCCACCAGCAGAGACCGGGAGGGTCGGGAGCAGTACTTC. As protein: CATSRDREGREQYF. The full variable domain, rest sourced from reference TRBV15 and TRBJ2-7, is DAMVIQNPRYQVTQFGKPVTLSCSQTLNHNVMYWYQQKSSQAPKLLFHYYDKDFNNEADTPDNFQSRRPNTSFCFLDIRSPGLGDTAMYLCATSRDREGREQYFGPGTRLTVT.

The chain is built from TRBV11-1 and TRBJ2-2; 11 bases line up with TRBD2. J was trimmed by 5 bases and V by 4 bases; bases with no gene match: 3. This CDR3 is built from 15 residues. From germline, CDR1 is SGHAT and CDR2 FQDESV (reference sequence). DNA of the CDR3: TGTGCCAGCAGCTCCGGGACTAGCGGAACCGGGGAGCTGTTTTTT. Amino acid sequence: CASSSGTSGTGELFF.

In its sample, this clone was seen once. The rearrangement links TRBV12-5 to TRBJ1-3, with D perhaps matching TRBD1 (6 bases). Between the trimmed V and J ends, which lost 5 bases and 4 bases, there was a span of 12 bases. The germline CDR1 and CDR2 sequences are LGHNT and FRNRAP. The CDR3 is made up of 14 amino acids. The CDR3 loop reads CASGRSGAGNTIYF. The CDR3 DNA reads as TGTGCTAGTGGTCGGTCGGGGGCAGGAAACACCATATATTTT.

The chain carries TRBV28 and TRBJ2-7, with D possibly being TRBD1 (5 bases). Trimming removed 8 bases at V and 4 bases at J, with 9 bases between. The CDR3 is 11 residues long. CDR1 and CDR2 (germline): MDHEN, SYDVKM. The CDR3 DNA reads as TGTGCCAGCGCCGACAGTTACGAGCAGTACTTC. Its translation is CASADSYEQYF.

This clone has more than one count but fewer than ten. The V call is TRBV28, the J call TRBJ2-5, with D maybe TRBD2 (6 bases). This CDR3 has 16 amino acids. Germline CDR1 and CDR2: MDHEN and SYDVKM. The V and J ends lost 4 bases and 5 bases respectively, with 20 bases between them. The chain's CDR3 is CASSSPGRPLRETQYF. DNA of the CDR3: TGTGCCAGCAGTTCCCCGGGGAGGCCCCTACGGGAGACCCAGTACTTC.

V and J are TRBV19 and TRBJ2-1, with 14 bases matching TRBD2. Unmatched junction bases numbered 10, after V lost 8 bases and J lost 1 base. Germline V gives CDR1 LNHDA, CDR2 SQIVND (reference sequence). CDR3 length: 18 amino acids. The CDR3 nucleotides read TGTGCCAGTTCTCCCGGGGGACTAGCGGGAGTGTCCTACAATGAGCAGTTCTTC. This translates into CASSPGGLAGVSYNEQFF.

The genes are TRBV7-9 and TRBJ2-1; either TRBD1 or TRBD2 may supply D (6 bases each). V gave up 2 bases and J gave up 10 bases, with 9 bases separating them. This CDR3 comprises 12 residues. Germline V CDR1 and CDR2: SEHNR, FQNEAQ (reference sequence). In DNA form, the CDR3 reads TGTGCCAGCAGCTTATTGGGGGGCGAGCAGTTCTTC. Its protein is CASSLLGGEQFF.

CDR3 amino acids: CASSLGGNANQPQHF. The CDR3, as DNA: TGTGCCAGCAGCTTGGGGGGTAATGCGAATCAGCCCCAGCATTTT. The chain joins TRBV11-2 to TRBJ1-5, with a tentative D call TRBD1 (5 bases). Germline CDR1 and CDR2: SGHAT and FQNNGV. V was trimmed by 3 bases and J by 4 bases, leaving 13 bases between them. The CDR3 is 15 amino acids.

The V gene is TRBV9, the J gene TRBJ2-1; possible D gene TRBD2, 5 bases. CDR3 length: 14 amino acids. Germline loops: CDR1 SGDLS, CDR2 YYNGEE. The V gene lost 4 bases and the J gene lost 2 bases, with 10 bases spanning the gap. CDR3 protein: CASSLADTYNEQFF. Here the CDR3 DNA reads TGTGCCAGCAGCCTAGCAGATACCTACAATGAGCAGTTCTTC.

CDR3 coding DNA: TGTGCCAGCAGTTATGGGCTGGGCAAAAACATTCAGTACTTC. Encoded protein: CASSYGLGKNIQYF. This chain uses TRBV27 with TRBJ2-4; D gene ambiguous. This CDR3 spans 14 amino acids. Germline CDR1 is MNHEY and CDR2 is SMNVEV (reference sequence). The V gene lost 4 bases and the J gene lost 3 bases, with 10 bases spanning the gap.

This clone was detected a few times. The CDR3 here is CSAWREETQYF. CDR3 DNA: TGCAGTGCCTGGCGGGAGGAGACCCAGTACTTC. V gene TRBV20-1 combines with J gene TRBJ2-5, with 7 nucleotides matching TRBD2. After removal of 6 bases from V and 5 bases from J, the junction contained 3 bases not matched to a gene. The CDR3 loop spans 11 amino acids. CDR1 DFQATT and CDR2 SNEGSKA come from the germline V gene (reference sequence).

This clone has only a few counts. The V call is TRBV30, the J call TRBJ1-1; 9 nucleotides align to TRBD1. J was trimmed by 4 bases and V by 2 bases; bases with no gene match: 5. This CDR3 region has 14 residues. Germline V CDR1 and CDR2: GTSNPN, SVGIG (reference sequence). The chain's CDR3 is CAWSSDRGLTEAFF. The CDR3, as DNA: TGTGCCTGGAGTTCGGACAGGGGCCTCACTGAAGCTTTCTTT.

This clone was seen a single time. CDR3 in DNA: TGCGCCAGCAGCCCGGCCGGGACTAGCGGGAGGCCCCAGCCAGATACGCAGTATTTT. This codes for CASSPAGTSGRPQPDTQYF. The rearrangement joins TRBV5-1 to TRBJ2-3; TRBD2 agrees at 15 bases. Germline CDR1 and CDR2: SGHRS and YFSETQ. The CDR3 sequence is 19 residues long. The ends lost 4 bases at V and 4 bases at J; junction bases unmatched: 13.